This T cell receptor (beta chain) was retrieved from a study of blood T cell repertoires in COVID-19. The CDR3 loop spans 15 amino acids. Germline CDR1 SGHTA, CDR2 FQGNSA. With 4 bases removed from V and 5 bases from J, the gap between germline ends came to 17 bases. Sequencing used immunoSEQ multiplex PCR; TCRdb keeps in-frame clones, though not all of them. This sample yields approximately 270,000 clones, of which 70% to 90% are seen a single time; over 1.2% belongs to the top ten. The chain recombines TRBV7-2 with TRBJ1-1; D perhaps matches TRBD1 (5 bases). Sequencing was performed on peripheral blood. This sequence originates from an older man with acute or convalescent COVID-19. CDR3 loop: CASSSSDSAITEAFF. The DNA of the CDR3 is TGTGCCAGCAGCTCCTCTGACAGTGCGATAACTGAAGCTTTCTTT.